The present TCR beta chain was sequenced within a study of read filtering for tumor transcriptome and immune sequencing (TCRdb year 2020). Notes on the research overall: The cohort had about 17 male and approximately 14 female patients with a mean age of roughly 70 years, ranging from roughly 45 to 80. Under revised international staging, fewer than ten patients fell into R-ISS I, more than 15 into R-ISS II and about 7 into R-ISS III. After DNase treatment, whole-transcriptome libraries were prepared using the TruSeq RNA Access Library Prep Kit. TCR-region mapped reads per sample ranged from about 4.05 to 10.27 million with IR-seq versus only roughly 75 to 1,300 with RNA-seq. TCR repertoires obtained by targeted immune repertoire sequencing and by bulk whole-transcriptome sequencing performed on the same bone marrow samples were compared. One main goal was a read-filtering strategy for immune repertoire data, in particular deciding whether clonotypes backed by only one read should be removed.

Including cysteine and phenylalanine, the CDR3 has 16 amino acids. The CDR3 DNA has 48 bases and is translated from base 1. The V end gives up 1 base and the J end 5 bases, leaving 12 bases in the junction not matched to a gene. The germline V gene (reference sequence) specifies DFQATT as CDR1 and SNEGSKA as CDR2. Bone marrow was sampled from every patient at the time of active disease. Ficoll-Hypaque density gradient centrifugation was used to isolate the bone marrow mononuclear cells. Myeloma plasma cells were removed and CD138-negative cells were collected by negative selection after labeling with CD138 magnetic microbeads on a MACS separator. The purity of the isolated cells was checked by flow cytometry with CD138 antibodies on an Attune NxT. TRIzol reagent was used to extract total RNA, which was then quantified with a NanoDrop spectrophotometer. For each patient, paired RNA-seq and IR-seq were run on the CD138-negative bone marrow sample from that patient.

General findings and caveats noted by the study authors: Single-read clonotypes made up about 80% of clonotypes but only around 4% of total reads in IR-seq, compared with approximately 75% of clonotypes and about 44% of reads in RNA-seq. The sorted CD138-negative fraction was composed of a mixed bone marrow immune population rather than of purified T cells. When single-read clonotypes were removed, the proportions of shared clonotypes in IR-seq and RNA-seq correlated more strongly. IR-seq captured clonotypes at much higher depth and more reliably than RNA-seq, and smaller IR-seq throughput sufficed to identify most shared clonotypes.

Starting from roughly 0.4 ug RNA, TCR libraries were constructed with the Immunoverse kit using molecular barcoded adaptors that cover the alpha/delta and beta/gamma chains. TCR library preparation used the same RNA that was used for transcriptome sequencing. An Illumina HiSeq 4000 with 2 x 150 cycles was used to sequence the TCR libraries. The paper's data handling went like this. MiXCR aligned TCR reads to human V, D, J and C references and assembled the aligned reads into CDR3 clonotypes, with quality filtering and error correction included. Clonotype counts and gene usage diversity were analyzed with the tcR package in R. Raw mapping reads were checked after the RNA-seq reads had been mapped by STAR aligner version 2.5.3a onto the human GRCh37 genome. To test how sequencing depth affected the clonotypes detected, IR-seq fastq files were randomly downsampled with Seqtk 1.3. TCRdb took the public reads, trimmed them with fastp at Q25, ran MiXCR for clone calling and kept in-frame beta chains. Identical CDR3 proteins give one entry, which carries the most common genes and DNA. The V and J calls were determined by TCRdb, not by the authors. This sample comprises 100,000 to 150,000 distinct CDR3 sequences, 13% of them detected only once. The ten largest clonotypes hold just under 8.5% of the sample.

This clonotype was detected once. Its cognate antigen has yet to be identified. Base qualities are not at hand, and no much larger clone is one base apart. A single read is weak support. Recombination joined TRBV20-1 with TRBJ2-3, with 7 middle bases fitting TRBD2. Input material: a population of CD138-negative cells sorted from bone marrow. The cell subset or site label on this specimen signifies: bone marrow mononuclear cells depleted of CD138+ plasma/myeloma cells by negative magnetic selection. The TCR was taken from a donor aged 40 or over with multiple myeloma. The DNA sequence is TGCAGTGCTAGAGGCGGACCGGCGGGAGTCTTAGATACGCAGTATTTT. Translated, this is CSARGGPAGVLDTQYF.